Detailed here is one T cell receptor (beta chain). Its antigen is still unknown. No much larger clonotype is one base removed from it; base qualities were not supplied. TCRbeta CDR3 regions were amplified from genomic DNA by means of the immunoSEQ Assay, a bias-controlled multiplex PCR. The authors' analysis ran thus. Within the assay, amplification of reference gene primers was used to estimate how many nucleated cells each sample contained. To quantify the absolute abundance of each unique TCRbeta CDR3 rearrangement, sequence reads were collapsed and filtered. For each sample, productive Simpson clonality was calculated by taking the square root of Simpson's diversity index across productive rearrangements. Here the immuneACCESS table is served through TCRdb, limited to in-frame sequences with V and J called. Missing clones are a known gap in these copies; in checked studies unresolved V genes cover under half, and the rest lacks a known reason. That table is the source of V, J and clone size, and D and trimming were worked out from the DNA. The sample yields about 220,000 clones; more than 85% were counted once. 1.9% of the sample is in the top ten clones.

The germline V gene (reference sequence) yields LGHDT for CDR1 and YNNKEL for CDR2. V lost 5 bases and J lost 1 base, and the count of bases not matched to a germline gene is 4. The CDR3 contains 15 residues, cysteine and phenylalanine counted. Of the read, only the CDR3 DNA is kept; its 45 bases are in frame from base 1. This sample was included in a study of blood T cell repertoires in COVID-19 (dated by TCRdb to about 2020). For the wider study: Samples covering the acute and convalescent phases of COVID-19 were provided by collaborators in the United States, Italy and Spain. Samples were obtained from the ongoing ImmuneRACE study (first 160 participants) and from 1,254 subjects provided by 6 global collaborators. The material from the prospective study consisted of cDNA or gDNA derived from T cells, B-cell-depleted T cells, or PBMCs. A freely available public database, intended as a resource for researchers studying the immune response to SARS-CoV-2, is where the repertoires were released. Sample metadata almost always included a de-identified subject ID, COVID-19 status, age in years and sex. Deeply sampled blood TCRbeta repertoires from subjects exposed to, actively infected with, or recovered from COVID-19 were included in the dataset. HLA class I and class II types, where available, came from metadata supplied by the sample provider rather than from assay-based typing.

General study outcomes and caveats: The amount of clinical and demographic metadata varied by source and participant and was provided uncurated.

The collaborating institutions used their own protocols to collect whole blood in K2EDTA tubes. For TCRbeta analysis, collaborator samples were shipped as frozen whole blood, as isolated PBMCs, or as DNA extracted from either sample type. The rearranged segments are TRBV3-1 (or the pseudogene TRBV3-2) and TRBJ1-5; 8 of the junction bases match TRBD1. The sequence was collected from a man aged 35 to 55 with active or convalescent COVID-19. Sequences were obtained from peripheral blood. The nucleotide sequence is TGTGCCAGCAGCTTGGGACAGGCGAGCAATCAGCCCCAGCATTTT. Its amino acids are CASSLGQASNQPQHF.